This TCR beta chain was obtained from a study of beta chain features in type 1 diabetes. Study context: Sorted cell examination encompassed 85 million to 130 million cells across all samples. Findings of the study overall: Compared to healthy donors, patients appeared to have naive, central memory and Treg TCRB repertoires that were more alike. There were fewer insertions and more deletions at the VDJ junctions of type 1 diabetes patients. Among patients with Type 1 diabetes, TCRB CDR3s were moderately but significantly shorter in every one of the four CD4+ subsets.

In the case of this clone: The antigen remains undetermined.

Since all of the isolated RNA was reverse transcribed, expressed TCRB transcripts were what got sequenced. Sequenced by immunoSEQ multiplex PCR; TCRdb stores in-frame clones only, minus some. This sample carries 300,000 to 450,000 clones, about 20% of them seen once, and the ten largest clones take approximately 0.041%. The V gene lost 0 bases and the J gene lost 3 bases, with 12 bases spanning the gap. Germline-derived CDR1 and CDR2 are SGDLS and YYNGEE. The CDR3 loop spans 16 amino acids. The TCR was taken from a woman between 18 and 29 years old in good health. V is TRBV9 and J is TRBJ2-2; possibly TRBD2 for D (6 bases). Sequencing was done on a sample of naive CD4+ T cells from blood. Here the CDR3 reads CASSVVFGRYTGELFF. CDR3 sequence (DNA): TGTGCCAGCAGCGTAGTATTCGGGAGATACACCGGGGAGCTGTTTTTT.